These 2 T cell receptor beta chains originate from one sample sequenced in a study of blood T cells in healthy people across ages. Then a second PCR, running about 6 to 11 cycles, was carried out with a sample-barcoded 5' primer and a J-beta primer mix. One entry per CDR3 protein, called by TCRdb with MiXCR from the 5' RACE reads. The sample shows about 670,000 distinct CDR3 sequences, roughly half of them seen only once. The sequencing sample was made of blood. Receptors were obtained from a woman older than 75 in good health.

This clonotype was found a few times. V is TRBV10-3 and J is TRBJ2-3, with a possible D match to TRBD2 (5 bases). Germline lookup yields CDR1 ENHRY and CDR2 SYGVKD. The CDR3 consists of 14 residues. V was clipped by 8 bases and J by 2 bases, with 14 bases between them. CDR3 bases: TGTGCCATCCGCGAAGCGGACCTCACAGATACGCAGTATTTT. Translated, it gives CAIREADLTDTQYF.

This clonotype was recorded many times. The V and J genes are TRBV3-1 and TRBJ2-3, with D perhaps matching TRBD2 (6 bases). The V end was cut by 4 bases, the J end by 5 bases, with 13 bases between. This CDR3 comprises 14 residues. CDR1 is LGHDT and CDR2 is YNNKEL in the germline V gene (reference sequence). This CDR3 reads CASSPGGWVDTQYF. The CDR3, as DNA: TGTGCCAGCAGCCCCGGGGGATGGGTAGATACGCAGTATTTT.